These 18 T cell receptor beta chains were all obtained from the same sample, sequenced in a study of blood T cell repertoires in COVID-19. Measured with immunoSEQ multiplex PCR; TCRdb has only the in-frame clones, and not every one. The data hold about 280,000 clones, with around nine tenths observed a single time. Sequences were obtained from peripheral blood. Receptor source: a middle-aged man with active or convalescent COVID-19.

The gene calls are TRBV2 and TRBJ2-3, with 9 bases lining up with TRBD2. The V gene end was trimmed by 7 bases and the J gene end by 6 bases; junction bases not matched to a gene: 5. The CDR3 extends over 13 amino acids. Germline V CDR1 and CDR2: SNHLY, FYNNEI. The CDR3 loop is CASNSGSVDTQYF. The CDR3 nucleotides are TGTGCCAGCAATAGCGGGAGTGTGGATACGCAGTATTTT.

The rearrangement links TRBV2 to TRBJ1-1; D unresolved. Trimming took 2 bases from V and 0 from J, leaving 7 bases between them. CDR1 is SNHLY and CDR2 is FYNNEI in the germline V gene. This CDR3 has 14 residues. The CDR3 reads CASSELTLNTEAFF. CDR3 nucleotides: TGTGCCAGCAGTGAATTGACTCTGAACACTGAAGCTTTCTTT.

The rearrangement uses TRBV28 and TRBJ1-6; D is possibly TRBD1 (5 bases). V was pared by 0 bases and J by 6 bases, with 9 bases between. This CDR3 contains 15 residues. Germline V gene sequence: CDR1 MDHEN, CDR2 SYDVKM. The CDR3 spells CASSLWGQFNSPLHF. DNA of the CDR3: TGTGCCAGCAGTTTATGGGGGCAGTTTAATTCACCCCTCCACTTT.

This clone has a count of ten or more. The rearrangement links TRBV5-3 to TRBJ1-3, with unresolved D. TRBV5-3 is placed among ORFs of uncertain function. V was cut by 3 bases and J by 0 bases, with 7 bases left in between. The CDR3 length is 14 residues. This CDR3 is CARSSGCSGNTIYF. The CDR3 coding sequence is TGTGCCAGAAGCTCCGGGTGCTCTGGAAACACCATATATTTT.

The chain recombines TRBV11-3 with TRBJ1-2, with D possibly being TRBD1 (6 bases). CDR1 is SGHNT, CDR2 YENEEA, per germline. V lost 3 bases to trimming and J lost 10 bases, with 12 bases between them. The CDR3 runs 12 residues. The CDR3 protein is CASSLGAVNYTF. The CDR3 DNA sequence: TGTGCCAGCAGCTTGGGGGCAGTAAACTACACCTTC.

This chain joins TRBV27 and TRBJ2-7, with TRBD1 as a possible D gene (6 bases). Trimming pared 6 bases from V and 6 bases from J, leaving 15 bases between. Germline V gene sequence: CDR1 MNHEY, CDR2 SMNVEV (reference sequence). The CDR3 loop spans 13 amino acids. The CDR3 here is CASRALGAGEQYF. For the CDR3, the DNA is TGTGCCAGCAGAGCGCTGGGGGCTGGCGAGCAGTACTTC.

The chain links TRBV9 to TRBJ1-1; maybe TRBD1 (6 bases). Deletions cut 2 bases from V and 0 bases from J, with 11 bases between. The germline V gene has CDR1 SGDLS and CDR2 YYNGEE. The CDR3 totals 15 residues. CDR3 amino acids: CASSVGGQLNTEAFF. CDR3 coding DNA: TGTGCCAGCAGCGTGGGGGGGCAGCTGAACACTGAAGCTTTCTTT.

V and J are TRBV28 and TRBJ1-1, with TRBD1 identical over 8 bases. CDR3 length: 16 amino acids. Looked up from germline, CDR1 is MDHEN and CDR2 is SYDVKM. V shed 6 bases and J 0 bases; nucleotides not matched to a gene: 9. The CDR3 DNA reads as TGTGCCAGCAGCCGGACAGGGTTGAGGTTGAACACTGAAGCTTTCTTT. Protein product: CASSRTGLRLNTEAFF.

The rearrangement uses TRBV6-5 and TRBJ2-2; 8 nucleotides agree with TRBD1. Trimming cost V 2 bases and J 13 bases; bases outside gene matches: 12. There are 15 residues in the CDR3. In germline, CDR1 is MNHEY, CDR2 SVGAGI. The CDR3 nucleotides read TGTGCCAGCAGTTACGTCAGGGGGCGCGGCTCGACGCTGTTTTTT. Protein product: CASSYVRGRGSTLFF.

The chain uses TRBV14 and TRBJ2-1; D not resolved. The CDR3 has 13 amino acids. V lost 1 base and J lost 9, with 10 bases in between. CDR1 SGHDN and CDR2 FVKESK come from the germline V gene. This CDR3 is CASSQGMSGEQFF. DNA of the CDR3: TGTGCCAGCAGCCAAGGGATGTCGGGTGAGCAGTTCTTC.

The gene calls are TRBV6-5 and TRBJ1-1, with 10 bases that match TRBD1. The germline gives CDR1 MNHEY, CDR2 SVGAGI. Trimming cost V 6 bases and J 4 bases; bases outside gene matches: 8. The CDR3 loop spans 15 amino acids. The CDR3 is CASSPGQGYGTEAFF. The CDR3 bases are TGTGCCAGCAGCCCGGGACAGGGGTACGGCACTGAAGCTTTCTTT.

The chain joins TRBV6-2 or TRBV6-3 to TRBJ2-7; the D gene is possibly TRBD1 (6 bases). Trimming removed 2 bases from V and 3 bases from J, with 11 bases in between. CDR1 MNHEY and CDR2 SVGEGT come from the germline V gene. The CDR3 covers 14 residues. The CDR3 loop is CASSYRRGFYEQYF. CDR3 DNA: TGTGCCAGCAGTTACCGTAGGGGGTTCTACGAGCAGTACTTC.

The V call is TRBV21-1, the J call TRBJ1-4; the table's D call, TRBD1, has no DNA check behind it. TRBV21-1 corresponds to a pseudogene. The CDR3 is 21 residues long. CDR3 sequence reads: CASPRGTETGTLRRENEKLFF. The DNA for the CDR3 is TGTGCCAGCCCGAGAGGTACCGAAACCGGGACACTCCGTAGGGAAAATGAAAAACTGTTTTTT.

This sequence joins TRBV5-4 and TRBJ2-5; tentatively, D is TRBD2 (5 bases). Trimming cost V 3 bases and J 3 bases, with 18 bases left between them. Germline values: CDR1 SGHNT, CDR2 YYREEE (reference sequence). The CDR3 extends over 16 amino acids. DNA for the CDR3: TGTGCCAGCAGCTCTGAAACGGAGGACTCTGAAGAGACCCAGTACTTC. The encoded protein is CASSSETEDSEETQYF. Drawing the rest from reference TRBV5-4 and TRBJ2-5, the complete variable domain is ETGVTQSPTHLIKTRGQQVTLRCSSQSGHNTVSWYQQALGQGPQFIFQYYREEENGRGNFPPRFSGLQFPNYSSELNVNALELDDSALYLCASSSETEDSEETQYFGPGTRLLVL.

The chain has TRBV19 and TRBJ2-5; tentative D call: TRBD2 (5 bases). CDR1 and CDR2 from the germline V gene are LNHDA and SQIVND (reference sequence). V lost 5 bases and J lost 7, with 20 bases in between. The CDR3 is 15 residues long. CDR3: CASSASRAHRGTQYF. DNA of the CDR3: TGTGCCAGTAGTGCCTCGCGGGCCCATCGAGGGACCCAGTACTTC.

This rearrangement joins TRBV6-6 to TRBJ1-1, with D perhaps TRBD1 (5 bases). CDR1 and CDR2 (germline): MNHNY, SVGAGI (reference sequence). V was clipped by 5 bases and J by 4 bases, with 17 bases between them. This CDR3 spans 15 amino acids. CDR3 nucleotides: TGTGCCAGCAGTCAACAGGAGGGTACACGCACTGAAGCTTTCTTT. Translation gives CASSQQEGTRTEAFF.

The V call is TRBV9, the J call TRBJ2-5; 11 positions match TRBD2. After removal of 0 bases from V and 4 bases from J, the junction contained 2 bases not matched to a gene. CDR1 and CDR2 (germline): SGDLS, YYNGEE. This CDR3 comprises 15 residues. The DNA of the CDR3 is TGTGCCAGCAGCGTAGCTCTAGCGGGGGGAGAGACCCAGTACTTC. Translation gives CASSVALAGGETQYF.

V and J are TRBV19 and TRBJ1-2; tentatively, D is TRBD1 (5 bases). Between the trimmed V and J ends, which lost 1 base and 7 bases, there was a span of 19 bases. CDR1 and CDR2 (germline): LNHDA, SQIVND (reference sequence). CDR3 length: 16 amino acids. The CDR3 loop reads CASSIAGDLSGTGYTF. CDR3 coding DNA: TGTGCCAGTAGTATAGCTGGGGACTTGTCGGGAACTGGCTACACCTTC.